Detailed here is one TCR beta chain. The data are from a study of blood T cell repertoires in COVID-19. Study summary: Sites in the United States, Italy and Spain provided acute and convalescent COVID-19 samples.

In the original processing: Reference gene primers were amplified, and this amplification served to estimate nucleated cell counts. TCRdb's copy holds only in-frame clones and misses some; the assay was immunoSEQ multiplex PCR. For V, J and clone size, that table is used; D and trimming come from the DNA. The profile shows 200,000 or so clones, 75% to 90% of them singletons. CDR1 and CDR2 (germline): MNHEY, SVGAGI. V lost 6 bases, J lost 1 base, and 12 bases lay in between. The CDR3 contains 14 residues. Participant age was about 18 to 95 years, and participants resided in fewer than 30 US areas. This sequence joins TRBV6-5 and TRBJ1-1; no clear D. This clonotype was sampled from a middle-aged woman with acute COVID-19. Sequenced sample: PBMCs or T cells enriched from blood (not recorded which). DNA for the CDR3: TGTGCCAGCAGCCGGGAGGTGACGAACACTGAAGCTTTCTTT. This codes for CASSREVTNTEAFF.